This is a list of T cell receptor beta chains from one sample in a study of T cell repertoires in cytomegalovirus infection. TCRdb recomputed calls from the reads with MiXCR, one row per CDR3 protein. The profile shows roughly 500,000 distinct CDR3 sequences, about 11% of them singletons. Sequenced material: PBMCs. These TCRs come from a human donor in good health (CMV status not recorded). Some clones in this sample may be carry-over from other donors' samples. The conserved cysteine and the conserved F or W are not part of the CDR3 here. Fields, in order: V gene, J gene, D gene, CDR3 protein. The D gene is left open where the match is weak.

>TRBV7-8|TRBJ1-1|TRBD1
ASSLEVLWQGAQNTEAF
>TRBV6-1|TRBJ2-3|TRBD2
ASRDSGGLDTQY
>TRBV19|TRBJ2-2|TRBD1
ASRGLAGELF
>TRBV19|TRBJ2-5|NA
ASGTFQETQY
>TRBV28|TRBJ2-3|TRBD1
ASPPRDRVADTQY
>TRBV5-1|TRBJ1-1|NA
ASSLRQLMNTEAF
>TRBV20-1|TRBJ1-5|TRBD1
SARQSRDRNQPQH
>TRBV30|TRBJ2-1|TRBD2
AWKAGGEQF
>TRBV5-1|TRBJ2-1|TRBD1
ASSSGQNFEQF
>TRBV29-1|TRBJ2-7|NA
SVEDEGGKTYEQY
>TRBV7-9|TRBJ2-7|TRBD2
ASSLGPGGPVDEQY
>TRBV7-9|TRBJ2-1|TRBD1
ASSFSPGQGSF
>TRBV5-1|TRBJ1-1|NA
ASHLGYTNTEAF
>TRBV12-5|TRBJ2-5|TRBD2
ASGLGTSGGQETQY
>TRBV30|TRBJ1-2|NA
AWSGGEWRGYGYT
>TRBV28|TRBJ2-7|NA
ASSLLAGVAREQY
>TRBV14|TRBJ2-7|NA
ASSRDRMSSYEQY
>TRBV9|TRBJ2-7|NA
ASSVGATGEQY
>TRBV7-2|TRBJ2-1|TRBD2
ASSWTSGISSEQF
>TRBV4-1|TRBJ2-5|TRBD2
ASSHGTSGGQETQY
>TRBV6-5|TRBJ2-3|TRBD2
ASSSPGLADETDTQY
>TRBV28|TRBJ2-3|NA
ASSSRGTRYTQY
>TRBV5-4|TRBJ2-2|TRBD1
ASSPGQSNTGELF
>TRBV24-1|TRBJ2-2|TRBD2
ATSVGGVNTGELF
>TRBV29-1|TRBJ1-1|NA
SPNRMNTEAF
>TRBV27|TRBJ1-1|NA
ASRHSTGTEAF
>TRBV18|TRBJ1-5|NA
ASSPRDHGNQPQH
>TRBV5-5|TRBJ1-6|NA
ASSPTPGRVNSPLH
>TRBV4-1|TRBJ1-5|NA
ASSRYREIGNQPQH
>TRBV14|TRBJ2-7|TRBD1
ASSQYFQLRDRETYEQY
>TRBV12-3/TRBV12-4|TRBJ1-2|NA
ASSSDSSNYGYT
>TRBV28|TRBJ1-2|TRBD1
ASSRTGAFNYGYT
>TRBV2|TRBJ1-2|TRBD1
ASSEVGQGTYGYT
>TRBV7-2|TRBJ2-5|NA
ASSQNRETQY
>TRBV7-3|TRBJ1-1|TRBD1
ASSTTDRVSEAF
>TRBV20-1|TRBJ1-6|NA
SASATQSLH
>TRBV28|TRBJ2-5|NA
ASSGRQVGETQY
>TRBV5-4|TRBJ2-7|NA
ASSSEDWRGSYEQY
>TRBV7-9|TRBJ2-5|NA
ASSLFNQETQY
>TRBV4-1|TRBJ2-3|TRBD2
ASSQDGVAGEADTQY
>TRBV6-4|TRBJ2-1|NA
ASSPEPGAEQF
>TRBV11-2|TRBJ2-2|NA
ASSFVIGAGTGELF
>TRBV6-2/TRBV6-3|TRBJ2-7|TRBD2
ASSYGGREQY
>TRBV6-1|TRBJ1-2|TRBD1
ASRPGQGPHSGGYT
>TRBV12-3/TRBV12-4|TRBJ2-4|NA
ASSRPTIAKNIQY
>TRBV7-3|TRBJ2-5|TRBD1
ASSLGPGGMEETQY
>TRBV30|TRBJ2-3|NA
AWTLGTDTQY
>TRBV11-2|TRBJ2-3|NA
AQPGARGDTQY
>TRBV7-9|TRBJ1-1|NA
ASTSPEGLPGV
>TRBV7-9|TRBJ2-7|NA
ASSLAQPYEQY
>TRBV5-1|TRBJ2-1|TRBD1
ASSPYRTGRDNNEQF
>TRBV20-1|TRBJ1-5|NA
SARVSGARNQPQH
>TRBV28|TRBJ2-5|NA
ASTWGEPETQY
>TRBV20-1|TRBJ1-3|NA
SARDRDLFSGNTIY
>TRBV11-2|TRBJ2-7|NA
ASSLEGPSSYEQY
>TRBV19|TRBJ2-2|TRBD1
ASTNEGQGNTGELF
>TRBV6-2/TRBV6-3|TRBJ1-4|TRBD1
ASRRQGADEKLF
>TRBV27|TRBJ1-3|NA
ASSGAAGSGNTIY
>TRBV7-9|TRBJ2-7|NA
ASSDQGEQY
>TRBV18|TRBJ1-6|NA
ASSPGRYYNSPLH